This T cell receptor beta chain originates from a study of blood T cells in healthy people across ages. Study results and limitations: Diversity figures based on one million T cells were deemed too low.

Germline V gene lookup returns CDR1 SGHDN and CDR2 FVKESK. Deletions cut 3 bases from V and 7 bases from J, with 7 bases between. The CDR3 is 13 amino acids. Regarding this clonotype: Its antigen is not known.

Then a second PCR, running about 7 to 11 cycles, was carried out with a sample-barcoded 5' primer and a J-beta primer mix. Every molecule of cDNA carried a tag from a template-switch adaptor with 12 random nucleotides. TCRdb used MiXCR to reprocess the 5' RACE reads, holding one entry per CDR3 protein. The sample lists 1.5 million to 1.8 million distinct CDR3 sequences, about 42% seen once, with about 4% in the top ten. Sample: blood. This sequence was found in a woman aged 18 to 35 in good health. The chain has TRBV14 and TRBJ2-6; weak D call: TRBD1 (6 bases). The CDR3 is CASSQGQANVLTF. CDR3 sequence (DNA): TGTGCCAGCAGCCAGGGACAAGCCAACGTCCTGACTTTC. The complete variable domain, with remaining parts taken from reference TRBV14 and TRBJ2-6, reads EAGVTQFPSHSVIEKGQTVTLRCDPISGHDNLYWYRRVMGKEIKFLLHFVKESKQDESGMPNNRFLAERTGGTYSTLKVQPAELEDSGVYFCASSQGQANVLTFGAGSRLTVL.